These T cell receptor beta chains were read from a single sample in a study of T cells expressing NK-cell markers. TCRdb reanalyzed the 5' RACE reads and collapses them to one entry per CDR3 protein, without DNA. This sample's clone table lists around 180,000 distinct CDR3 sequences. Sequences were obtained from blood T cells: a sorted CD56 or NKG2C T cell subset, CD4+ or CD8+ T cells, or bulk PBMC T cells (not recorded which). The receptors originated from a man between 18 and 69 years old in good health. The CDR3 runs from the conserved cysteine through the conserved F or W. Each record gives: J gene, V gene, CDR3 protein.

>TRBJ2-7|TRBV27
CASARSGGRQYF
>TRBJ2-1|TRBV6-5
CASSHGLGGEQFF
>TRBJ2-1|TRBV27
CASSTTSGGPLYNEQFF
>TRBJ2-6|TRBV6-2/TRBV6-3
CASRPTRVDSGANVLTF
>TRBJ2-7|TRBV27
CASSDTPSGGAYEQYF
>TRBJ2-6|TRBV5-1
CASSLGGDRGYSGANVLTF
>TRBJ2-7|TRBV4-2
CASSPSLELNEQYF
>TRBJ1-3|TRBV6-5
CASSSHPTLGLSSGNTIYF
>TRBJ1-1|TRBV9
CASSEGPRTASRAFF
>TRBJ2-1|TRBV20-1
CSAITGPSYNEQFF
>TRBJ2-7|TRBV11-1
CASSYNSYEQYF
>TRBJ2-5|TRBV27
CASSLSPTGIGETQYF
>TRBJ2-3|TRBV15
CATSHTGFTDTQYF
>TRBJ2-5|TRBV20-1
CSARDMMRGSETQYF
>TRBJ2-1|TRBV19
CASSTLAGGKYNEQFF
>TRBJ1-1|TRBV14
CASSAWQGRMGTEAFF
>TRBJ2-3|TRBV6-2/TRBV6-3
CASNSGVSSTDTQYF
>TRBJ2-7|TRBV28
CASSLEQGYYEQYF
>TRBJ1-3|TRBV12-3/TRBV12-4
CASSFAAGTFGNTIYF
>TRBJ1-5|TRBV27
CASNSIGSNQPQHF
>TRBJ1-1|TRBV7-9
CAISREVDNTEAFF
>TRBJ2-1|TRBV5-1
CASSLFGQGSYNEQFF